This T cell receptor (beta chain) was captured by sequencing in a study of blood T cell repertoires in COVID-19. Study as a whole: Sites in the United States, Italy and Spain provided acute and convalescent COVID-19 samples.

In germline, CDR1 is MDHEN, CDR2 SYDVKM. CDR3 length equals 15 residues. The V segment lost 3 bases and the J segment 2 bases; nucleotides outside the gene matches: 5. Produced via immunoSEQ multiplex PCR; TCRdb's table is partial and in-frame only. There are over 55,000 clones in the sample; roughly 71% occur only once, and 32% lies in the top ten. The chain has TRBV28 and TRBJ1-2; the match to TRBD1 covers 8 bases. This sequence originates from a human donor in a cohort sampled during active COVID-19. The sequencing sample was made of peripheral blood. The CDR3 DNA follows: TGTGCCAGCAGTTTCTCCGACAGGGGAAACTATGGCTACACCTTC. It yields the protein CASSFSDRGNYGYTF.